A single count supports the clone carrying this T cell receptor (beta chain). Antigen unknown. The data were obtained in a study of T cells in localized non-small cell lung cancer. The repertoire was sequenced with immunoSEQ multiplex PCR; TCRdb's copy has only in-frame clones and lacks some. The sample consists of 50,000 to 70,000 clones, about four fifths of them appearing once. Unmatched junction bases numbered 9, after V lost 4 bases and J lost 5 bases. Germline V CDR1 and CDR2: MGHRA, YSYEKL. The CDR3 length is 15 residues. Study observations and caveats: Adjacent lung had a median around 60 of the 100 largest tumor clones. The study linked higher blood T cell density to longer overall survival.

This specimen consisted of PBMCs, obtained before any cancer treatment. The sequence was collected from a man aged 35 to 69 with stage II lung adenocarcinoma. This chain joins TRBV4-1 and TRBJ2-7; TRBD1 matches 9 bases. CDR3 amino acids: CASSRRTGENHEQYF. DNA of the CDR3: TGCGCCAGCAGCCGCCGGACAGGGGAAAATCACGAGCAGTACTTC.